What follows is one TCR beta chain and its context. Taking its sample share into account, this clonotype is large (0.1 to 1%). There is no known antigen for this receptor. The sample holds no much larger clone one base away, and base qualities are not on file. To test for a precursor-effector relationship among CD4 cytotoxic T cells, four sorted CD4+ memory subsets (TCM, TEM, IL-7Rhigh TEMRA, IL-7R- TEMRA) underwent bulk UMI-based TCR sequencing. Cells were obtained from peripheral blood mononuclear cells that had been isolated from human blood. This entry comes from a study of precursors of human CD4 cytotoxic T cells (dated by TCRdb to 2016 to 2018). Regarding the study in general: In total, CD4+ memory subsets from 15 or so donors went into the bulk TCR-seq analysis. TCR-seq analysis of roughly 15 donors yielded TCRalpha and TCRbeta chain sequences (table S7).

V was cut back by 2 bases and J by 6 bases, leaving a gap of 11 bases between them. The germline V gene gives CDR1 as SGHTA and CDR2 as FQGNSA. The CDR3 has 14 amino acids, counting the end cysteine and phenylalanine. The read is trimmed to its CDR3 DNA, 42 bases read in frame from base 1. The study at large found these results: IL-7Rhigh and IL-7R- TEMRA subsets showed more restricted TCR repertoires, with lower diversity and more expanded clonotypes, than TCM and TEM subsets. Only about 95% of the 14 donors were included in some bulk TCR-seq comparisons, which suggests that not every subset was available for every donor. A larger fraction of IL-7Rhigh TEMRA clonotypes than of TEM or TCM clonotypes was made up of expanded effector clonotypes. According to the authors, an observational design in humans cannot definitively determine the direction of differentiation between precursor and effector cells.

The instrument was an Illumina MiSeq. The source study handled its data this way. To quantify repertoire diversity, the Shannon-Wiener index was calculated using VDJtools. A TCRbeta clonotype was considered expanded if its clonotype frequency was 3 or more. Using fastp at Q25 and MiXCR, TCRdb reprocessed the public reads and kept productive beta chains. Each entry is one CDR3 protein sequence, shown with its most common DNA and genes. These V and J calls originate from TCRdb's pipeline instead of the authors' own analysis. This sample has about 740 distinct CDR3 sequences in its table, and roughly 18% of those were observed once. The ten largest account for more than 12% of the sample.

This chain is built from TRBV7-2 and TRBJ1-5, with TRBD1 perhaps the D gene, on 5 matching bases. Sequenced: memory CD4+ T cells from blood (PBMCs). The clonotype was recovered from a human donor in good health. The DNA is as follows: TGTGCCAGCAGCTTAAGCAGGGCCGGTCAGCCCCAGCATTTT. The translation is CASSLSRAGQPQHF.